This TCR beta chain was documented in a study of blood T cell repertoires in COVID-19. Clones were read by immunoSEQ multiplex PCR, and TCRdb kept only the in-frame ones, dropping some. The sample has 650,000 to 800,000 clones, around 90% seen once; the top ten hold roughly 0.25%. This CDR3 spans 14 amino acids. The V and J ends lost 4 bases and 5 bases, in that order; junction bases with no gene match: 2. The V gene's germline CDR1 is PRHDT and CDR2 FYEKMQ (reference sequence). This TCR was recovered from a woman aged 18 to 35 with acute or convalescent COVID-19. This chain uses TRBV13 with TRBJ1-4; 9 positions match TRBD1. The sample consisted of peripheral blood. This CDR3 reads CASSSGTGNEKLFF. The CDR3 DNA reads TGTGCCAGCAGCTCCGGGACAGGGAATGAAAAACTGTTTTTT.